This note documents a single T cell receptor (beta chain) sequence. Its antigen is undetermined. V shed 0 bases and J shed 6 bases, with 9 bases lying between them. Germline loops: CDR1 SGHRS, CDR2 YFSETQ. The CDR3 has 13 amino acids. These data originate in a study of T cell responses to AZD1222 COVID-19 vaccine. Study at large: Second-dose intervals near 4 or 12 weeks were combined.

The study's findings and limits: Donors were largely white British and mainly female; clonal diversity was possibly underestimated. Sampling that yielded the repertoires occurred only after the peak T cell response. CD4 TCRs associated with vaccination spanned spike, dominating at 160-218 and 743-854.

Assay: immunoSEQ multiplex PCR; the TCRdb copy retains only in-frame clones and omits some. The table includes about 150,000 clones, around 92% detected once. The chain employs TRBV5-1 and TRBJ1-1; unclear D gene. The origin of this receptor is an adult in good health. The sample consisted of peripheral blood, taken on day 0 of AZD1222 vaccination. CDR3 DNA: TGCGCCAGCAGCTTGGCCTCTAGGTCTGAAGCTTTCTTT. It encodes CASSLASRSEAFF.